Detailed here is one T cell receptor beta chain. The antigen is not known. For the second PCR, which ran for about 7 to 12 cycles, a sample-barcoded 5' primer and a J-beta primer mix were used. TCRdb processed the 5' RACE reads anew with MiXCR; each CDR3 protein has one entry. This table has 1.2 million to 1.5 million distinct CDR3 sequences, approximately 59% appearing once. The V gene lost 7 bases and the J gene lost 4 bases, with 4 bases spanning the gap. The CDR3 is 10 amino acids. The data belong to a study of blood T cells in healthy people across ages. Study observations and caveats: Whereas aged donors had fewer naive CD4+ cells, long-lived donors had more of them and higher diversity.

Material for sequencing was blood. The receptor's source is a young man in good health. This chain uses TRBV12-3 or TRBV12-4 with TRBJ1-1; D gene uncertain. The CDR3 loop reads CASNPTEAFF. CDR3 nucleotide sequence: TGTGCCAGCAACCCCACTGAAGCTTTCTTT.